The source of this TCR beta chain is a study of blood T cell repertoires in COVID-19. The sample holds one count of this clone. Some clones are missing from TCRdb's copy, which holds only in-frame ones; the method was immunoSEQ multiplex PCR. The table has 100,000 to 150,000 clones, about 89% seen once; the top ten hold more than 15%. The V and J ends lost 9 bases and 8 bases respectively, with 13 bases between them. The germline V gene encodes CDR1 LNHDA and CDR2 SQIVND (reference sequence). The CDR3 runs to 11 residues. Sequencing was carried out using peripheral blood. The TCR comes from a middle-aged man with active or convalescent COVID-19. This rearrangement joins TRBV19 to TRBJ1-2; D is perhaps TRBD1 (6 bases). The CDR3 spells CASRQDQGYTF. CDR3 coding DNA: TGTGCCAGCAGACAGGATCAGGGCTACACCTTC.